This TCR beta chain came from a study of blood T cell repertoires in COVID-19. Profiling relied on immunoSEQ multiplex PCR, and the TCRdb table lists in-frame clones only, not all of them. The sample lists under 250,000 clones; over 90% were seen once. The sample taken for sequencing was peripheral blood. The clonotype originates from a man under 40 with COVID-19, enrolled during active disease.

The CDR3: CASSLLGTGQPQHF. CDR3 DNA sequence: TGTGCCAGCAGTTTACTCGGCACGGGTCAGCCCCAGCATTTT. V usage is TRBV27 and J usage is TRBJ1-5; D gene uncertain. This CDR3 contains 14 residues. Trimming left V 2 bases short and J 6 bases short, with 11 bases between. Germline CDR1 MNHEY, CDR2 SMNVEV (reference sequence).